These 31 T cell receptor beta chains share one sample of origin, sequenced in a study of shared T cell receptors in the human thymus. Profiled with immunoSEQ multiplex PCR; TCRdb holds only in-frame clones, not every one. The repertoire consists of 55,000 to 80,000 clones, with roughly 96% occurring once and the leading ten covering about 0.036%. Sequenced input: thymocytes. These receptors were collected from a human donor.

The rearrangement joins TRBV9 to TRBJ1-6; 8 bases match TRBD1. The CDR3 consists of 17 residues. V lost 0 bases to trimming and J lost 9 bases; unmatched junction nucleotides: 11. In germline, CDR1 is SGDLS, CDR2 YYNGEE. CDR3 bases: TGTGCCAGCAGCGTAGGATCCCGCAGGGGGCTAAGTTCACCCCTCCACTTT. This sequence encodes CASSVGSRRGLSSPLHF.

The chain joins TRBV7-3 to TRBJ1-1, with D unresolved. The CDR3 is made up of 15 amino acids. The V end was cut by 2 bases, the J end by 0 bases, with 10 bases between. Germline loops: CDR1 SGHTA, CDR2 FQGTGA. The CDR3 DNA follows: TGTGCCAGCAGCTTAGGATCGGGCATGAACACTGAAGCTTTCTTT. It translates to CASSLGSGMNTEAFF.

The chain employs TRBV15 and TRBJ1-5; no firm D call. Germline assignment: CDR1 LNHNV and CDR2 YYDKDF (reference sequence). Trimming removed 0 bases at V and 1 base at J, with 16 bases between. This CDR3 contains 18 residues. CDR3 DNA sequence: TGTGCCACCAGCAGAGAGTTTGCTCGGCCAGCAAGCAATCAGCCCCAGCATTTT. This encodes CATSREFARPASNQPQHF. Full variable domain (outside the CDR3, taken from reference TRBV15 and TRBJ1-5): DAMVIQNPRYQVTQFGKPVTLSCSQTLNHNVMYWYQQKSSQAPKLLFHYYDKDFNNEADTPDNFQSRRPNTSFCFLDIRSPGLGDTAMYLCATSREFARPASNQPQHFGDGTRLSIL.

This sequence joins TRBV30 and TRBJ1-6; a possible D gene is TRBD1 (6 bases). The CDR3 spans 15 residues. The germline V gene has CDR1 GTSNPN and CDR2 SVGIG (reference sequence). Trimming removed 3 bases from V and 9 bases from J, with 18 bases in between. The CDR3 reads CAWRDGQISPSPLHF. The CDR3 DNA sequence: TGTGCCTGGAGAGACGGACAGATTTCACCTTCACCCCTCCACTTT.

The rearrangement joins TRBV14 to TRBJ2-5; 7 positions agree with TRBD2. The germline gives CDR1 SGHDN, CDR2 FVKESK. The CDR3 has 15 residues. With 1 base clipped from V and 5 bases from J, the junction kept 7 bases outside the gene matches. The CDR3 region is CASSQVGGGRETQYF. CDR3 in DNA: TGTGCCAGCAGCCAAGTGGGCGGGGGAAGGGAGACCCAGTACTTC.

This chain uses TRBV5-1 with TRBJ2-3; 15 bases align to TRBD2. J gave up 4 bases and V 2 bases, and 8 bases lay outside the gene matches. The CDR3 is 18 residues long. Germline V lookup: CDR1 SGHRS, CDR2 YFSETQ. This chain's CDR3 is CASSFGLAGGPRSDTQYF. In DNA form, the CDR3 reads TGCGCCAGCAGCTTTGGACTAGCGGGGGGGCCCCGCTCAGATACGCAGTATTTT.

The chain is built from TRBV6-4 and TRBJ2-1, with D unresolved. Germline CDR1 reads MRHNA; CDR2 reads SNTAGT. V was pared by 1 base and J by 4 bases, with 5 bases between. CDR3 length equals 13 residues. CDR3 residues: CASSDYQYNEQFF. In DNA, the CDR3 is TGTGCCAGCAGTGACTACCAGTACAATGAGCAGTTCTTC.

The CDR3 DNA follows: TGTGCCAGCAGTCGAGGGACAGGGGCCTATGGCTACACCTTC. It is translated as CASSRGTGAYGYTF. J is TRBJ1-2 and V is TRBV27, with TRBD1 matching over 10 bases. J gave up 4 bases and V 5 bases, and 4 bases lay outside the gene matches. The CDR3 consists of 14 residues. Looked up from germline, CDR1 is MNHEY and CDR2 is SMNVEV (reference sequence).

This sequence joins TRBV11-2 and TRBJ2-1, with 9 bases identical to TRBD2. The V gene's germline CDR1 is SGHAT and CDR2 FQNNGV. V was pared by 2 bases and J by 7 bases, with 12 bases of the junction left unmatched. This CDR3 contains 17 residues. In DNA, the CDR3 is TGTGCCAGCAGCTTAATACTGAGGGCGGGGGGGATGAATGAGCAGTTCTTC. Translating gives CASSLILRAGGMNEQFF.

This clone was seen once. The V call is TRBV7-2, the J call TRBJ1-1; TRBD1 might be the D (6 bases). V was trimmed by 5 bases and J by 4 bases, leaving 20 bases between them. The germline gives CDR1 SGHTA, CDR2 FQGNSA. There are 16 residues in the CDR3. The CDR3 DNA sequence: TGTGCCAGCAGCCCCTCAGGGGTCCCCCCGTCCACTGAAGCTTTCTTT. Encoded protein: CASSPSGVPPSTEAFF.

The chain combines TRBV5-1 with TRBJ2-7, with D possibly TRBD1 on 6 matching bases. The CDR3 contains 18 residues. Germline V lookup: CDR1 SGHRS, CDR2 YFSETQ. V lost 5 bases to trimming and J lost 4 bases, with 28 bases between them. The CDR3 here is CASSRRGLRDRTGYEQYF. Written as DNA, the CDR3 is TGCGCCAGCAGTCGCCGAGGGTTGCGAGACAGGACGGGTTACGAGCAGTACTTC.

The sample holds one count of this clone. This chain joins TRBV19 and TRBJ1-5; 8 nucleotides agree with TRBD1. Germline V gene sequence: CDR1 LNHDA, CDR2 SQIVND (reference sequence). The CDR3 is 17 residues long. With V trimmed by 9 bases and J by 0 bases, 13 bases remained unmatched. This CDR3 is CASPPTGVFFSNQPQHF. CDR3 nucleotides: TGTGCCAGCCCCCCGACAGGGGTTTTCTTTAGCAATCAGCCCCAGCATTTT.

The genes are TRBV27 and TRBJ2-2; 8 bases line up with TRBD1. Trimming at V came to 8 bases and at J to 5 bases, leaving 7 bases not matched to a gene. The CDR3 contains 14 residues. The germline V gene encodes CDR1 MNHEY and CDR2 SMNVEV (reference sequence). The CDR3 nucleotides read TGTGCCAGCGGTCGGACAGGGCCGACCGGGGAGCTGTTTTTT. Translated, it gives CASGRTGPTGELFF.

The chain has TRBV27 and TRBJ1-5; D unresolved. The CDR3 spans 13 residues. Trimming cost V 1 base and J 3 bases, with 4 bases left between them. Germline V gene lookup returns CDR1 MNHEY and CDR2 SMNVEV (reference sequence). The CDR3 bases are TGTGCCAGCAGTTTATATGACAATCAGCCCCAGCATTTT. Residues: CASSLYDNQPQHF.

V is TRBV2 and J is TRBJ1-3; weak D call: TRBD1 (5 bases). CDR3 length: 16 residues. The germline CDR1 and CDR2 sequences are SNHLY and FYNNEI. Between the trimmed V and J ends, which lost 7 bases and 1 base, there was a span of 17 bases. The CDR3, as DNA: TGTGCCAGCATCACCTCTAGGGGCCTTTCTGGAAACACCATATATTTT. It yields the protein CASITSRGLSGNTIYF.

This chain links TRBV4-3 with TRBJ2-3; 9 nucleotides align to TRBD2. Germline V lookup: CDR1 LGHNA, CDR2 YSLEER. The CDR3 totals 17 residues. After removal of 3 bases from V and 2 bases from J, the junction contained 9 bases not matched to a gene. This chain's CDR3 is CASSQGVAGENTDTQYF. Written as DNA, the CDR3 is TGCGCCAGCAGCCAGGGGGTAGCGGGGGAAAACACAGATACGCAGTATTTT.

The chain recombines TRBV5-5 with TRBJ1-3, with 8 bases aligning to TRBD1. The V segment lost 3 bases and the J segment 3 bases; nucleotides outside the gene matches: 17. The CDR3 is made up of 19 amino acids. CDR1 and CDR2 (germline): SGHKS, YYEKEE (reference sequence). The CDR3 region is CASSSSPGQGLKDGNTIYF. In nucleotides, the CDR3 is TGTGCCAGCAGCTCCTCCCCAGGACAGGGCTTGAAAGATGGAAACACCATATATTTT.

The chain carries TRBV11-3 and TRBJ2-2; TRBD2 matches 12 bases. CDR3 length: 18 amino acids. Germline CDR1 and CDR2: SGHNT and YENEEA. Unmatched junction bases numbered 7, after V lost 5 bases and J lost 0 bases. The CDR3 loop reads CASSLPTSGGPNTGELFF. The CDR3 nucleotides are TGTGCCAGCAGCCTCCCGACTAGCGGGGGCCCGAACACCGGGGAGCTGTTTTTT.

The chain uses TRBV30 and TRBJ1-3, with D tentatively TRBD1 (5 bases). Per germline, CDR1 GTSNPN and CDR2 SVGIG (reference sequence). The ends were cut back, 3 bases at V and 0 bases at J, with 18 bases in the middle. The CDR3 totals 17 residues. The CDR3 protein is CAWREQDGMSSGNTIYF. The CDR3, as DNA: TGTGCCTGGAGGGAACAGGACGGGATGAGCTCTGGAAACACCATATATTTT.

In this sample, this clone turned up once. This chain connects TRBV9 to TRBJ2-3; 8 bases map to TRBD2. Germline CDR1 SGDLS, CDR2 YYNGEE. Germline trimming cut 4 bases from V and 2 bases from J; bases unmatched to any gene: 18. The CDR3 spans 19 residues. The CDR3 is CASSPRRGRERGNTDTQYF. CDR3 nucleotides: TGTGCCAGCAGCCCTCGTAGGGGGAGGGAGCGGGGGAACACAGATACGCAGTATTTT.

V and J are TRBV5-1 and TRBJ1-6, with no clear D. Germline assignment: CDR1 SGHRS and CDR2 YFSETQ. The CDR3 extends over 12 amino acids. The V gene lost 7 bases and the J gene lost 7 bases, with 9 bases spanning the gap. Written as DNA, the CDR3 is TGCGCCAGCGGTCAGGAGAATTCACCCCTCCACTTT. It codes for CASGQENSPLHF.

CDR3 amino acids: CASSQFSGGGETQYF. The CDR3 DNA follows: TGCGCCAGCAGCCAGTTCAGCGGGGGTGGAGAGACCCAGTACTTC. The chain uses TRBV4-1 and TRBJ2-5; 8 bases are shared with TRBD2. The CDR3 is 15 amino acids. The germline gives CDR1 MGHRA, CDR2 YSYEKL. Trimming removed 3 bases from V and 4 bases from J; junction bases left unmatched: 7.

The CDR3 protein is CASSYEDHGNTEAFF. CDR3 DNA sequence: TGTGCCAGCAGTTACGAGGACCACGGGAACACTGAAGCTTTCTTT. This chain links TRBV6-6 with TRBJ1-1; no definite D call. The ends were cut back, 2 bases at V and 1 base at J, with 11 bases in the middle. The CDR3 consists of 15 residues. Germline CDR1 and CDR2: MNHNY and SVGAGI (reference sequence).

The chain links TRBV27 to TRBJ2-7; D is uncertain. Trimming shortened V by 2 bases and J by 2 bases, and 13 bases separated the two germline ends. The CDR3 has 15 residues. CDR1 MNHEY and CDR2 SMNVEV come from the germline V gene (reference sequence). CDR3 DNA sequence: TGTGCCAGCAGTTTAGCCCGGACGTCGCCCTACGAGCAGTACTTC. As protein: CASSLARTSPYEQYF.

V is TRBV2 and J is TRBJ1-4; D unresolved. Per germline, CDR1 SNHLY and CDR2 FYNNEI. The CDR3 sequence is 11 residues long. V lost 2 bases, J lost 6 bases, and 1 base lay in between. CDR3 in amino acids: CASSEHEKLFF. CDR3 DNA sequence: TGTGCCAGCAGTGAACATGAAAAACTGTTTTTT.

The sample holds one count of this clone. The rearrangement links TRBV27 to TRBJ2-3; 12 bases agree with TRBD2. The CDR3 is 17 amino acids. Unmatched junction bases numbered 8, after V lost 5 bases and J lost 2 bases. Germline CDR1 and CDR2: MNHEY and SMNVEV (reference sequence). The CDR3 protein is CASSPRTSGDPTDTQYF. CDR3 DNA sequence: TGTGCCAGCAGTCCCCGGACTAGCGGGGATCCCACAGATACGCAGTATTTT.

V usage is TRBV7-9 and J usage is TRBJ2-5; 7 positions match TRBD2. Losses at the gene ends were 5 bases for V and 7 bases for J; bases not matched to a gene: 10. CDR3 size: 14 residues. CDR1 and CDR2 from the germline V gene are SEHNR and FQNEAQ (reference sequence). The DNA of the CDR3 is TGTGCCAGCAGCGATTCTAGCGGACTAAGGACCCAGTACTTC. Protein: CASSDSSGLRTQYF.

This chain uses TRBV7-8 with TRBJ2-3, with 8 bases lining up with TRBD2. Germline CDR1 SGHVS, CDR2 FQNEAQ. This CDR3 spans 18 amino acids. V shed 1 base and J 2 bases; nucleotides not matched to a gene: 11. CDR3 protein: CASSLVPLAGSITDTQYF. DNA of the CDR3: TGTGCCAGCAGCTTAGTCCCGTTAGCGGGGTCGATCACAGATACGCAGTATTTT.

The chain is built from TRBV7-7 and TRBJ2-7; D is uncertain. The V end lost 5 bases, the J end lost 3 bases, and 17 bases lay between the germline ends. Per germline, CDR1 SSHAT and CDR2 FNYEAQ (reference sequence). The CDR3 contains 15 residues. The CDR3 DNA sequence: TGTGCCAGCAGCCCCCACCCGAGGCCCATCTACGAGCAGTACTTC. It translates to CASSPHPRPIYEQYF.

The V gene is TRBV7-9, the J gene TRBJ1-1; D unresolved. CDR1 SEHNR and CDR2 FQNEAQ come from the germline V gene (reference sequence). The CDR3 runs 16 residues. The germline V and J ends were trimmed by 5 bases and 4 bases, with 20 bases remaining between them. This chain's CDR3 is CASSQPRSGVSTEAFF. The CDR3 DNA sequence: TGTGCCAGCAGCCAACCCCGGTCCGGGGTAAGCACTGAAGCTTTCTTT.

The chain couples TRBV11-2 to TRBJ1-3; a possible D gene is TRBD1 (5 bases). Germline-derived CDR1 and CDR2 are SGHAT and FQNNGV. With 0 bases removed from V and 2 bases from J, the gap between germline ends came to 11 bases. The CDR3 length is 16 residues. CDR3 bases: TGTGCCAGCAGCTTAGACAGGGATCGGACTGGAAACACCATATATTTT. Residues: CASSLDRDRTGNTIYF. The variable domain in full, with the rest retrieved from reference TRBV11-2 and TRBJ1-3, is EAGVAQSPRYKIIEKRQSVAFWCNPISGHATLYWYQQILGQGPKLLIQFQNNGVVDDSQLPKDRFSAERLKGVDSTLKIQPAKLEDSAVYLCASSLDRDRTGNTIYFGEGSWLTVV.